This TCR beta chain was recovered during a study of blood T cell repertoires in COVID-19. Across the whole study: The United States, Italy and Spain were the sources of the acute and convalescent COVID-19 samples. T cells, B-cell-depleted T cells, or PBMCs provided the cDNA or gDNA that served as material.

How the authors handled the data: Quantification of nucleated cells was approximated via reference gene primer amplification. The data were produced by immunoSEQ multiplex PCR, yet TCRdb's version contains in-frame clones alone and is incomplete. Clone size and the V and J calls come from that table; the DNA yielded D and trimming. The repertoire consists of about 200,000 clones, with about 85% occurring once and the leading ten covering around 5.2%. The V and J ends lost 2 bases and 6 bases, in that order; junction bases with no gene match: 8. This CDR3 contains 16 residues. Germline lookup yields CDR1 SGHTA and CDR2 FQGNSA.

This clonotype originated in a woman of 80 years or more with acute or convalescent COVID-19. V usage is TRBV7-2 and J usage is TRBJ1-5, with TRBD1 identical over 9 bases. The material sequenced was peripheral blood. The CDR3 sequence is CASSLRSTGGGQPQHF. For the CDR3, the DNA is TGTGCCAGCAGCTTAAGGAGCACAGGGGGCGGTCAGCCCCAGCATTTT.